This T cell receptor beta chain appears in the sequencing data of a study of shared clonotypes between healthy human individuals. Findings and caveats of the study: In several donors, approximately 5% of naive CD4 clonotypes appeared in common. In this cohort, only blood was sampled, and tissue repertoires likely differ.

The CDR3 totals 17 residues. Trimming took off 6 bases at V and 0 bases at J, with 19 bases between the two ends. Looked up from germline, CDR1 is SGHNT and CDR2 is YYREEE (reference sequence). Genomic DNA of every subset was divided equally among multiple immunoSEQ plates. The input for sorted-subset replicate PCRs was approximately 190 ng DNA, some 28,000 T cell genomes. Clones were read by immunoSEQ multiplex PCR, and TCRdb kept only the in-frame ones, dropping some. The sample has approximately 720,000 clones, about 78% seen once. As concerns this clone: Its antigen is unknown.

J is TRBJ2-1 and V is TRBV5-4; tentatively, D is TRBD1 or TRBD2 (5 bases each). The origin of this receptor is a woman in her 30s in good health. The sequenced material came from memory CD4+ T cells sorted from blood. Documented subset: CD45RA-negative fraction. Here the CDR3 DNA reads TGTGCCAGCAAGAAGGGACGCGACGAGCTCTCCTACAATGAGCAGTTCTTC. It encodes CASKKGRDELSYNEQFF.